Below, 30 T cell receptor beta chains from the same sample are listed, as sequenced in a study. TCRdb used MiXCR to reprocess the 5' RACE reads, holding one entry per CDR3 protein. The sample includes nearly 55,000 distinct CDR3 sequences, roughly 17% of them seen just once. The sequencing sample was made of naive CD4+ T cells sorted from blood. The subset was: naive CD4+ T cells, CD4+CD45RA+CD25-. The receptors come from a female donor with breast cancer.

In its sample, this clonotype was seen many times. V usage is TRBV12-3 or TRBV12-4 and J usage is TRBJ2-1; unclear D gene. The CDR3 is made up of 11 amino acids. V was shortened by 4 bases and J by 6 bases, with 4 bases between the two germline ends. CDR3 loop: CASSSTNEQFF. The CDR3 DNA sequence: TGTGCCAGCAGTTCCACCAATGAGCAGTTCTTC.

A few counts support this clonotype. The chain carries TRBV6-1 and TRBJ2-7, with 8 positions matching TRBD1. CDR3 size: 14 residues. Germline CDR1 reads MNHNS; CDR2 reads SASEGT. V was pared by 6 bases and J by 4 bases, with 8 bases of the junction left unmatched. This CDR3 reads CASRTGTGVYEQYF. The CDR3 region has the DNA TGTGCCAGCAGAACCGGGACAGGAGTTTACGAGCAGTACTTC.

A note on this clonotype: This could be a read error, since a much larger clone is one nucleotide away. This chain joins TRBV5-6 and TRBJ1-6, with no clear D. The CDR3 runs to 14 residues. Germline loops: CDR1 SGHDT, CDR2 YYEEEE. The DNA for the CDR3 is TGTGCCAGCAGCTTCGGATGGGTGAACTCACCCCCCCACTTT. This translates into CASSFGWVNSPPHF.

The chain has TRBV25-1 and TRBJ2-7; D may match TRBD1 or TRBD2 (5 bases each). Germline V gene lookup returns CDR1 MGHDK and CDR2 SYGVNS. Trimming shortened V by 6 bases and J by 2 bases, and 17 bases separated the two germline ends. CDR3 length: 15 residues. CDR3 in DNA: TGTGCCAGCAGCGGGGCAGGCCAAAGCGCCTACGAGCAGTACTTC. It codes for CASSGAGQSAYEQYF.

Ten or more counts support this clonotype. The CDR3 nucleotides read TGTGCCAGCAGCCCCAATATCAATCAGCCCCAGCATTTT. It specifies CASSPNINQPQHF. The rearrangement uses TRBV7-2 and TRBJ1-5; D gene unclear. Looked up from germline, CDR1 is SGHTA and CDR2 is FQGNSA. The CDR3 has 13 amino acids. V was clipped by 5 bases and J by 3 bases, with 8 bases between them.

This clonotype was counted between two and nine times. This may arise from a read error, as a much more abundant clone is one base away. No conserved phenylalanine or tryptophan is present at the end of the CDR3, so a read error is the likely explanation. The chain uses TRBV7-2 and TRBJ2-7; D may be TRBD2 (5 bases). Trimming left V 8 bases short and J 0 bases short, with 14 bases between. Germline CDR1 is SGHTA and CDR2 is FQGNSA. The CDR3 length is 14 residues. Here the CDR3 DNA reads TGTGCCAGCCAAGAGGGCGGTCTCTCCTACGAGCAGTACATC. This sequence encodes CASQEGGLSYEQYI.

This clonotype has at least ten counts. The V and J genes are TRBV12-5 and TRBJ2-1; D is unresolved. V was clipped by 9 bases and J by 3 bases, with 9 bases between them. The germline V gene has CDR1 LGHNT and CDR2 FRNRAP. This CDR3 comprises 12 residues. CDR3 protein: CASKLDYNEQFF. DNA of the CDR3: TGTGCTAGCAAACTTGACTACAATGAGCAGTTCTTC.

This clonotype was seen repeatedly, ten times or more. The gene calls are TRBV9 and TRBJ1-1, with no clear D. CDR1 and CDR2 (germline): SGDLS, YYNGEE. This CDR3 region has 13 residues. V lost 1 base, J lost 1 base, and 5 bases lay in between. The CDR3 DNA reads TGTGCCAGCAGCGTATTACAGAACACTGAAGCTTTCTTT. Translating it yields CASSVLQNTEAFF.

With respect to this clonotype: Its ends do not fully match the called genes, so a read error is possible. The J gene is TRBJ2-3, the V gene TRBV2; 13 bases match TRBD2. This CDR3 is 17 amino acids long. Germline V gene data show CDR1 as SNHLY and CDR2 as FYNNEI. CDR3 bases: TGTGCCAGCAGAGAAGGACTAGCGGGAGACTTTTCAGATACGCAGTATTTT. Residues: CASREGLAGDFSDTQYF.

This clonotype appeared many times. The chain recombines TRBV10-3 with TRBJ2-1, with 16 bases matching TRBD2. The CDR3 is 18 amino acids. Trimming took 9 bases from V and 1 from J; bases not matched to a gene: 9. The germline V gene has CDR1 ENHRY and CDR2 SYGVKD. The CDR3 DNA reads as TGTGCCATTAGGGGGACTAGCGGGAGGGCCAGGTCCTACAATGAGCAGTTCTTC. Protein product: CAIRGTSGRARSYNEQFF.

Of note for this clonotype: Mismatch with germline at one junction end may stem from a read error. The V gene is TRBV5-3, the J gene TRBJ1-2; D possibly corresponds to TRBD1 (5 bases). TRBV5-3 is marked as an open reading frame, function uncertain. The CDR3 extends over 14 amino acids. The CDR3 spells CARSPDSLNYGNTF. Here the CDR3 DNA reads TGTGCCAGAAGCCCCGACAGCCTTAACTATGGCAACACCTTC.

This clonotype was picked up a small number of times. V and J are TRBV7-6 and TRBJ2-1, with TRBD2 as a possible D gene (6 bases). Germline assignment: CDR1 SGHVS and CDR2 FNYEAQ. The CDR3 has 17 residues. The V gene lost 1 base and the J gene lost 7 bases, with 20 bases spanning the gap. This CDR3 is CASSLDIQGWAGNEQFF. The CDR3 DNA is TGTGCCAGCAGCTTAGATATCCAGGGCTGGGCGGGAAATGAGCAGTTCTTC.

To note about this clonotype: The junction departs from the called germline gene at one end, perhaps through a read error. The chain recombines TRBV7-9 with TRBJ2-3; maybe TRBD2 (5 bases). The CDR3 has 16 amino acids. Per germline, CDR1 SEHNR and CDR2 FQNEAQ (reference sequence). CDR3 protein: CASSRDSTFDTDTQYF. The CDR3 bases are TGTGCCAGCAGCCGGGATTCTACTTTTGACACAGATACGCAATATTTT.

This clonotype appeared many times. The germline gene is not matched at one end of the junction; a read error may be the cause. The chain is built from TRBV7-7 and TRBJ2-5; 7 bases align to TRBD1. The CDR3 has 14 residues. The germline gives CDR1 SSHAT, CDR2 FNYEAQ (reference sequence). CDR3 amino acids: CASSIGQDGETQYF. The CDR3 nucleotides read TGTGCTAGCAGCATAGGACAGGACGGAGAGACCCAGTACTTC.

V is TRBV5-1 and J is TRBJ2-5; D unresolved. The germline V gene has CDR1 SGHRS and CDR2 YFSETQ. V lost 2 bases to trimming and J lost 4 bases, with 12 bases between them. The CDR3 loop spans 14 amino acids. DNA for the CDR3: TGCGCCAGCAGCTTTCCCTCCGCCGGAGAGACCCAGTACTTC. This codes for CASSFPSAGETQYF.

This chain joins TRBV7-8 and TRBJ2-6, with unresolved D. Germline V lookup: CDR1 SGHVS, CDR2 FQNEAQ. CDR3 size: 14 residues. V lost 0 bases to trimming and J lost 9 bases, with 9 bases between them. The CDR3 DNA follows: TGTGCCAGCAGCTTAGCGGCTGGGAACAACGTCCTGACTTTC. This sequence encodes CASSLAAGNNVLTF.

The chain links TRBV6-6 to TRBJ2-3; TRBD1 matches 7 bases. CDR3 size: 14 residues. With V trimmed by 7 bases and J by 3 bases, 7 bases remained unmatched. Germline values: CDR1 MNHNY, CDR2 SVGAGI (reference sequence). The CDR3 protein is CASKREQGTDTQYF. The CDR3 DNA is TGTGCCAGCAAACGCGAACAGGGGACAGATACGCAGTATTTT.

A few counts support this clonotype. The V and J genes are TRBV20-1 and TRBJ2-7; TRBD1 agrees at 7 bases. In germline, CDR1 is DFQATT, CDR2 SNEGSKA (reference sequence). The CDR3 has 15 amino acids. The V gene end was trimmed by 3 bases and the J gene end by 0 bases; junction bases not matched to a gene: 8. The CDR3 loop is CSASKPGTVSYEQYF. DNA of the CDR3: TGCAGTGCTAGTAAACCCGGGACAGTCTCCTACGAGCAGTACTTC.

This clonotype was picked up a small number of times. The rearrangement uses TRBV5-1 and TRBJ2-5; TRBD1 matches 10 bases. There are 14 residues in the CDR3. With 4 bases clipped from V and 3 bases from J, the junction kept 3 bases outside the gene matches. In germline, CDR1 is SGHRS, CDR2 YFSETQ. CDR3: CASSQGTGEETQYF. The CDR3 nucleotides read TGCGCCAGCAGCCAGGGGACAGGGGAAGAGACCCAGTACTTC.

This clonotype was seen repeatedly, ten times or more. The V gene is TRBV5-1, the J gene TRBJ2-2, with 7 bases fitting TRBD2. CDR3 length equals 17 residues. V lost 7 bases and J lost 0; bases outside the gene matches: 12. The germline V gene has CDR1 SGHRS and CDR2 YFSETQ. CDR3 amino acids: CASARGAGTTNTGELFF. As DNA, the CDR3 is TGCGCCAGCGCTCGGGGAGCGGGGACCACGAACACCGGGGAGCTGTTTTTT. Drawing the rest from reference TRBV5-1 and TRBJ2-2, the complete variable domain is KAGVTQTPRYLIKTRGQQVTLSCSPISGHRSVSWYQQTPGQGLQFLFEYFSETQRNKGNFPGRFSGRQFSNSRSEMNVSTLELGDSALYLCASARGAGTTNTGELFFGEGSRLTVL.

Concerning this clonotype itself: The junction shows a germline mismatch at one end, possibly a read error. The rearrangement joins TRBV12-3 or TRBV12-4 to TRBJ1-3; 7 nucleotides align to TRBD1. This CDR3 has 15 residues. The CDR3 sequence is CASSSRTGSVNTIYF. CDR3 coding DNA: TGTGCCAGCAGTTCCCGGACAGGCTCTGTAAACACCATATATTTT.

This chain links TRBV7-6 with TRBJ2-7, with D tentatively TRBD1 or TRBD2 (5 bases each). The germline V and J ends were trimmed by 5 bases and 9 bases, with 26 bases remaining between them. Per germline, CDR1 SGHVS and CDR2 FNYEAQ. This CDR3 region has 16 residues. CDR3 residues: CASSAFRDRTGVWQYF. CDR3 nucleotide sequence: TGTGCCAGCAGCGCGTTCCGGGACCGAACCGGGGTTTGGCAGTACTTC.

V is TRBV7-2 and J is TRBJ2-7; perhaps TRBD2 as D (5 bases). From germline, CDR1 is SGHTA and CDR2 FQGNSA. Trimming cost V 4 bases and J 7 bases, with 14 bases left between them. The CDR3 runs 13 residues. CDR3 DNA: TGTGCCAGCAGCTCCGGTCGGGGATGGGAGCAGTACTTC. Its protein product is CASSSGRGWEQYF.

The genes are TRBV18 and TRBJ2-5; 8 bases map to TRBD1. The V segment lost 7 bases and the J segment 4 bases; nucleotides outside the gene matches: 11. Per the germline V gene, CDR1 is KGHSH and CDR2 is LQKENI. CDR3 length: 15 residues. CDR3 sequence reads: CASLPSPGGTETQYF. The CDR3 DNA sequence: TGTGCCAGCTTACCGAGCCCAGGGGGCACAGAGACCCAGTACTTC.

This clonotype was observed at least ten times. This chain uses TRBV7-2 with TRBJ1-5; no definite D call. The CDR3 extends over 15 amino acids. CDR1 and CDR2 from the germline V gene are SGHTA and FQGNSA. V dropped 0 bases and J dropped 6 bases, with 12 bases sitting between them. The CDR3 coding sequence is TGTGCCAGCAGCTTAGCGCAAGGGTTCACTCAGCCCCAGCATTTT. This sequence encodes CASSLAQGFTQPQHF. Full variable domain (outside the CDR3, taken from reference TRBV7-2 and TRBJ1-5): GAGVSQSPSNKVTEKGKDVELRCDPISGHTALYWYRQSLGQGLEFLIYFQGNSAPDKSGLPSDRFSAERTGGSVSTLTIQRTQQEDSAVYLCASSLAQGFTQPQHFGDGTRLSIL.

As regards this clonotype: This may be a read error: a much more frequent sequence differs by one nucleotide. V and J are TRBV5-1 and TRBJ2-3; the match to TRBD2 covers 7 bases. The CDR3 sequence is 15 residues long. The germline gives CDR1 SGHRS, CDR2 YFSETQ. CDR3 amino acids: CASMLGLAATDTLYF. CDR3 sequence (DNA): TGCGCCAGCATGCTTGGGCTAGCGGCCACAGATACGCTGTATTTT.

This chain links TRBV21-1 with TRBJ1-5; no check of the table's D call, TRBD1, against the DNA was made. TRBV21-1 is recorded as a pseudogene. This CDR3 is 14 amino acids long. Written as DNA, the CDR3 is TGTACCAGCAGCTCGCCGGACAGGGACCAGCCCCAGCATTTT. It yields the protein CTSSSPDRDQPQHF.

This clonotype was counted many times. V is TRBV12-3 or TRBV12-4 and J is TRBJ2-2; unclear D gene. The CDR3 has 13 amino acids. V lost 6 bases and J 6 bases, leaving 11 bases between the germline ends. The CDR3 is CASRILRAGELFF. CDR3 sequence (DNA): TGTGCCAGCAGAATCCTCCGGGCCGGGGAGCTGTTTTTT.

Only a few counts were recorded for this clonotype. The chain has TRBV7-2 and TRBJ1-2, with 10 bases fitting TRBD1. V shed 5 bases and J 7 bases; nucleotides not matched to a gene: 7. CDR1 SGHTA and CDR2 FQGNSA come from the germline V gene. The CDR3 totals 14 residues. The CDR3 bases are TGTGCCAGCAGCCCCCGGGACAGGGGATCTGGCTACACCTTC. This sequence encodes CASSPRDRGSGYTF.

V gene TRBV3-1 combines with J gene TRBJ2-7; perhaps TRBD2 as D (5 bases). V lost 3 bases and J lost 3, with 6 bases in between. The CDR3 has 12 amino acids. Per the germline V gene, CDR1 is LGHDT and CDR2 is YNNKEL (reference sequence). The CDR3 sequence: CASSHEGYEQYF. CDR3 sequence (DNA): TGTGCCAGCAGCCATGAGGGCTACGAGCAGTACTTC.